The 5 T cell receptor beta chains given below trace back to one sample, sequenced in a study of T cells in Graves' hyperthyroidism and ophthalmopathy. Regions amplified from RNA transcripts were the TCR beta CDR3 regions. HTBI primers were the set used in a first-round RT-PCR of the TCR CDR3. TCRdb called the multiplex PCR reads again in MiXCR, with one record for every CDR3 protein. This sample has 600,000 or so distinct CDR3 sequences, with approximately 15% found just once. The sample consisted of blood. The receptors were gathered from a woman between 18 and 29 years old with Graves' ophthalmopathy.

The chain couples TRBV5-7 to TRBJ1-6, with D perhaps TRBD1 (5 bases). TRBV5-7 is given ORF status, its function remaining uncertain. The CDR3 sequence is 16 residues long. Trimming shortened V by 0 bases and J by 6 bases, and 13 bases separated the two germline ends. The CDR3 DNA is TGTGCCAGCAGCTTGGTCAGTACGGGGGGTAATTCACCCCTCCACTTT. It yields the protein CASSLVSTGGNSPLHF.

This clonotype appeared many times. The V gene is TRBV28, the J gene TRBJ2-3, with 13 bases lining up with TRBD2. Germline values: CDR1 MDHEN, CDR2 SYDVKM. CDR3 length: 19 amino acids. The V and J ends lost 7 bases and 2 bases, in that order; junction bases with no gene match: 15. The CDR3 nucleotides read TGTGCCAGCATTCCCGCCCTCTCACTAGCGGGAGGGCTCACAGATACGCAGTATTTT. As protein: CASIPALSLAGGLTDTQYF.

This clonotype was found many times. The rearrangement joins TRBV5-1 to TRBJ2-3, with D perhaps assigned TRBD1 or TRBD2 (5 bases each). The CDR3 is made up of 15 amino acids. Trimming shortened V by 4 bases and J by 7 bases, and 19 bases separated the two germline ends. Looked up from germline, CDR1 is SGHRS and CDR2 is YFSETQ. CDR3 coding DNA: TGCGCCAGCAGCGAGGGGTGGACAAGCAGGAATACGCAGTATTTT. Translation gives CASSEGWTSRNTQYF.

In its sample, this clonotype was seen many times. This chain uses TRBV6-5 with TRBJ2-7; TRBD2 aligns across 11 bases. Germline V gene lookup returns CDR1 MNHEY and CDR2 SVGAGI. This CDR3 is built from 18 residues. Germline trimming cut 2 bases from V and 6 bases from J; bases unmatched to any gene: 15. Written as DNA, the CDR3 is TGTGCCAGCAGTTACCGCTTCTCGGCTAGCGGGAGGAGTGGCGAGCAGTACTTC. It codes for CASSYRFSASGRSGEQYF.

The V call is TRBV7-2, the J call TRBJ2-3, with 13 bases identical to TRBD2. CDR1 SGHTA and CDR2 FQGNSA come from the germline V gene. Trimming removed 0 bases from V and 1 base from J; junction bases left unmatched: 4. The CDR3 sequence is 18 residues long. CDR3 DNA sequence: TGTGCCAGCAGCTTAGCGAGGACTAGCGGGAGCGGCACAGATACGCAGTATTTT. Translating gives CASSLARTSGSGTDTQYF.